This TCR beta chain was found in a study of early T cells in non-severe SARS-CoV-2 infection. The V and J ends lost 4 bases and 2 bases, in that order; junction bases with no gene match: 5. Germline CDR1 LGHNA, CDR2 YSLEER. This CDR3 is built from 15 residues. This clonotype was seen at least ten times. Each CDR3 protein gets one entry after TCRdb re-called the 5' RACE reads with MiXCR. Counted here are some 58,000 distinct CDR3 sequences, around 12% occurring once; the ten biggest clones make up around 4.3%. V is TRBV4-3 and J is TRBJ2-7; 10 nucleotides agree with TRBD1. The clonotype comes from an adult who was a healthcare worker with PCR-confirmed SARS-CoV-2 infection or an uninfected control (not recorded which). Sequencing input: whole blood. CDR3: CASSPGDRGTYEQYF. CDR3 coding DNA: TGCGCCAGCAGCCCGGGGGACAGGGGCACCTACGAGCAGTACTTC.